This T cell receptor beta chain was observed in a study of shared clonotypes between healthy human individuals. General study results and limits: Clonotypes shared by all four sorted-subset donors had higher generation probabilities than non-shared clonotypes.

Trimming cost V 0 bases and J 2 bases, with 17 bases left between them. CDR3 length equals 17 residues. The germline V gene has CDR1 MGHRA and CDR2 YSYEKL. Method: immunoSEQ multiplex PCR; TCRdb's copy keeps in-frame clones and lacks some. The sample yields around 2.1 million clones, 93% seen once. Note on this clone: What it binds is unknown.

Naive CD8 cells lacked CD45RO, underwent positive selection for CCR7 and left out terminally differentiated effector memory CD45RA+ cells. This chain joins TRBV4-1 and TRBJ2-7; the D gene is possibly TRBD2 (5 bases). The sequence was collected from a man aged 18 to 30 in good health. Some clones in this sample may be carry-over from other donors' samples. The sequenced sample consisted of naive CD8+ T cells from PBMCs. The CDR3 loop reads CASSQEALTGIPYEQYF. The DNA for the CDR3 is TGCGCCAGCAGCCAAGAAGCTTTGACGGGGATTCCCTACGAGCAGTACTTC.